This T cell receptor (beta chain) originates from a study of cytomegalovirus exposure and HLA in healthy donors. Study-wide results and limits: The listing of roughly 160 TCR beta chains classed them as cytomegalovirus-associated. One variant, a missense change in DCLRE1C, was linked in a later analysis to TCR beta V- and J-gene trimming.

Use of 60 Vbeta and 13 Jbeta primers characterized the PCR. The method was immunoSEQ multiplex PCR; TCRdb's version includes in-frame clones alone and lacks a portion of them. In the table there are over 70,000 clones, around 70% of which are singletons. J was trimmed by 3 bases and V by 6 bases; bases with no gene match: 7. The CDR3 totals 14 residues. Germline CDR1 is MNHNY and CDR2 is SVGAGI (reference sequence). The table lists this clone with a few counts. The target antigen is unknown. This rearrangement joins TRBV6-6 to TRBJ2-5; 7 positions match TRBD1. The sequence derives from a human donor in good health. Input material: PBMCs. This CDR3 is CASSGTVGKETQYF. The CDR3 nucleotides are TGTGCCAGCAGCGGGACAGTTGGGAAAGAGACCCAGTACTTC.